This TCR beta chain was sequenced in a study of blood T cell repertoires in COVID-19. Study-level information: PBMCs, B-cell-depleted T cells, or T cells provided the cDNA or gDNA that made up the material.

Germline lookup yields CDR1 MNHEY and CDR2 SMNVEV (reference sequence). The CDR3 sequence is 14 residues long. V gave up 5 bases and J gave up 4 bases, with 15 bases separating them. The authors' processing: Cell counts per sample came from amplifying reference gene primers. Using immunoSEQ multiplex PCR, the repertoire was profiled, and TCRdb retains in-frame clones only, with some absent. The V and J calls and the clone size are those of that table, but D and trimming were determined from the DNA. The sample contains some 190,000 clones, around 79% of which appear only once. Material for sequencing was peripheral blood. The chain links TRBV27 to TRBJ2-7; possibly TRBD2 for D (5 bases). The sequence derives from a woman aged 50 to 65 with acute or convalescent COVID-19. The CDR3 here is CASSPGDPRYEQYF. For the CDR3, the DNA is TGTGCCAGCAGTCCCGGGGATCCGAGGTACGAGCAGTACTTC.